What follows are 5 T cell receptor beta chains derived from one specimen sequenced in a study of T-cell memory formation after mild COVID-19 (dated by TCRdb to the early 2020s). Libraries came from 5' RACE. Sequencing was performed on an Illumina NovaSeq 6000. TCRdb took the public reads, trimmed them with fastp at Q25, ran MiXCR for clone calling and kept in-frame beta chains. Each entry is one CDR3 protein sequence, shown with its most common DNA and genes. The table for this sample lists hundreds of thousands of distinct CDR3 sequences; approximately 18% of them were counted only once. The ten biggest clones cover around a fifth of the sample. Sequencing was performed on PBMCs or a T cell subset sorted from them (not recorded which). These receptors were taken from a man between 18 and 35 years old who had mild COVID-19 (a few samples of this study predate the infection). The sample titles of this study are shuffled in the database, so cell type and time point are left out; the donor was told from shared clones.

This clonotype has more than one count but fewer than ten. The gene calls are TRBV10-3 and TRBJ1-6; the match to TRBD1 covers 7 bases. CDR3 length: 12 amino acids. The V gene end was trimmed by 6 bases and the J gene end by 14 bases; junction bases not matched to a gene: 7. CDR1 and CDR2 (germline): ENHRY, SYGVKD. The CDR3 protein is CAIRGDSTALHF. The CDR3 bases are TGTGCCATCAGGGGGGACAGTACGGCCCTCCACTTT.

Many counts were recorded for this clonotype. The chain combines TRBV27 with TRBJ2-3; D remains ambiguous. The V end lost 0 bases, the J end lost 2 bases, and 6 bases lay between the germline ends. The CDR3 is 14 residues long. In germline, CDR1 is MNHEY, CDR2 SMNVEV (reference sequence). The CDR3 DNA sequence: TGTGCCAGCAGTTTATCGGTATCCACAGATACGCAGTATTTT. This sequence encodes CASSLSVSTDTQYF.

This clonotype was counted a few times. This rearrangement joins TRBV18 to TRBJ2-2; a possible D gene is TRBD1 (6 bases). The CDR3 sequence is 16 residues long. V was clipped by 2 bases and J by 6 bases, with 16 bases between them. Germline V gives CDR1 KGHSH, CDR2 LQKENI. The CDR3 bases are TGTGCCAGCTCACCAAGGGCTGGGGGCGCCTCCGGGGAGCTGTTTTTT. Protein sequence: CASSPRAGGASGELFF. Drawing the rest from reference TRBV18 and TRBJ2-2, the complete variable domain is NAGVMQNPRHLVRRRGQEARLRCSPMKGHSHVYWYRQLPEEGLKFMVYLQKENIIDESGMPKERFSAEFPKEGPSILRIQQVVRGDSAAYFCASSPRAGGASGELFFGEGSRLTVL.

This clonotype was detected many times. The chain recombines TRBV5-6 with TRBJ2-1; no clear D. Trimming took 5 bases from V and 7 from J, leaving 10 bases between them. Germline CDR1 SGHDT, CDR2 YYEEEE. The CDR3 runs 12 residues. CDR3 nucleotides: TGTGCCAGCAGTCTCAGGTCGAATGAGCAGTTCTTC. It translates to CASSLRSNEQFF.

This clonotype appeared a few times. This chain links TRBV6-5 with TRBJ2-4; the match to TRBD1 covers 7 bases. V lost 5 bases and J lost 3; bases outside the gene matches: 13. Germline CDR1 MNHEY, CDR2 SVGAGI. This CDR3 is built from 17 residues. CDR3 sequence: CASSPARRQGDKNIQYF. The DNA of the CDR3 is TGTGCCAGCAGTCCCGCGCGGAGACAGGGAGACAAAAACATTCAGTACTTC.